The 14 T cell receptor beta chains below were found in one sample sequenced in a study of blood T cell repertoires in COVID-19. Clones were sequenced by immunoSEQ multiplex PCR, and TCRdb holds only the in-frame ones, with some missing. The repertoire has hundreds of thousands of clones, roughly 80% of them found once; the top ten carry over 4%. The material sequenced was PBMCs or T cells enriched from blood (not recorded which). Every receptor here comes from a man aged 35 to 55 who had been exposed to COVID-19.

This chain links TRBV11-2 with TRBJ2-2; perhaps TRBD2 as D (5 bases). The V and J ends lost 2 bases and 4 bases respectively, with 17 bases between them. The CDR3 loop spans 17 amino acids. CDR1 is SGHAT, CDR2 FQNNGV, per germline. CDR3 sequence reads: CASSLYSSGSVTGELFF. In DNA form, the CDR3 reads TGTGCCAGCAGCTTATATTCCTCGGGAAGTGTCACCGGGGAGCTGTTTTTT.

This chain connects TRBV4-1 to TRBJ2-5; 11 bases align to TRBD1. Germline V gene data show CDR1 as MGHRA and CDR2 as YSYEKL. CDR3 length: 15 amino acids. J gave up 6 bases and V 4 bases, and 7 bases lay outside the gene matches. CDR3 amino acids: CASSRLGTGGQTQYF. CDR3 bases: TGCGCCAGCAGCCGGCTAGGGACAGGGGGACAGACCCAGTACTTC.

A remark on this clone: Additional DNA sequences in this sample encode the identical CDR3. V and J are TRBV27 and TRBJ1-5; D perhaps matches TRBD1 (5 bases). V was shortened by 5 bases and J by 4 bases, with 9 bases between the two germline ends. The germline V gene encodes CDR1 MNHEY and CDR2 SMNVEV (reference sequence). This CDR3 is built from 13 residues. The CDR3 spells CASSRQINQPQHF. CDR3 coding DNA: TGTGCCAGCAGTCGACAGATTAATCAGCCCCAGCATTTT.

The CDR3 protein is CASIGYRGYEQYF. The DNA of the CDR3 is TGTGCCAGCATTGGTTACAGGGGCTACGAGCAGTACTTC. The chain couples TRBV6-5 to TRBJ2-7; 7 bases agree with TRBD1. The CDR3 is 13 amino acids. Germline CDR1 and CDR2: MNHEY and SVGAGI. With 7 bases clipped from V and 3 bases from J, the junction kept 6 bases outside the gene matches.

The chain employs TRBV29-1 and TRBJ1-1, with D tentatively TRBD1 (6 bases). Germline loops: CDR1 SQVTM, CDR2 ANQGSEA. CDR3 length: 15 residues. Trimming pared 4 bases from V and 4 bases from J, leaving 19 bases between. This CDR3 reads CSVVFWGLDGTEAFF. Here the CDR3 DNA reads TGCAGCGTTGTTTTCTGGGGGCTGGATGGCACTGAAGCTTTCTTT. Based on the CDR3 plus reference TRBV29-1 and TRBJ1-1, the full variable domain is SAVISQKPSRDICQRGTSLTIQCQVDSQVTMMFWYRQQPGQSLTLIATANQGSEATYESGFVIDKFPISRPNLTFSTLTVSNMSPEDSSIYLCSVVFWGLDGTEAFFGQGTRLTVV.

The DNA of the CDR3 is TGCGCCAGCAGTCCACCTAGCGGGCAATACAATGAGCAGTTCTTC. Protein: CASSPPSGQYNEQFF. The V and J genes are TRBV10-2 and TRBJ2-1; TRBD2 agrees at 8 bases. With 5 bases clipped from V and 4 bases from J, the junction kept 7 bases outside the gene matches. CDR3 length: 15 amino acids. CDR1 is WSHSY and CDR2 is SAAADI in the germline V gene.

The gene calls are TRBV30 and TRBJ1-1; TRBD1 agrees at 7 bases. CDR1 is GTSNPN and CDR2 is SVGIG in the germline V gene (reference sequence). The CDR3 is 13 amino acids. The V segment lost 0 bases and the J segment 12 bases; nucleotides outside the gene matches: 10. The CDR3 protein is CAWSVTDRAGTFF. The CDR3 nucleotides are TGTGCCTGGAGTGTCACCGACAGGGCGGGAACTTTCTTT.

Written as DNA, the CDR3 is TGTGCCAGCAGTTTTTCAGGGGGTGAAGCTTTCTTT. Translation: CASSFSGGEAFF. The V and J genes are TRBV27 and TRBJ1-1, with TRBD1 matching 7 bases. The V segment lost 3 bases and the J segment 7 bases; nucleotides outside the gene matches: 2. The germline gives CDR1 MNHEY, CDR2 SMNVEV (reference sequence). There are 12 residues in the CDR3.

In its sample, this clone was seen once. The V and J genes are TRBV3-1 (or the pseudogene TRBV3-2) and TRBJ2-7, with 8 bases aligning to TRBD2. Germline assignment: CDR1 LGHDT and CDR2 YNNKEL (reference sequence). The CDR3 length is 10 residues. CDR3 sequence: CASGRNEQYF. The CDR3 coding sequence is TGTGCGAGCGGGAGAAACGAGCAGTACTTC.

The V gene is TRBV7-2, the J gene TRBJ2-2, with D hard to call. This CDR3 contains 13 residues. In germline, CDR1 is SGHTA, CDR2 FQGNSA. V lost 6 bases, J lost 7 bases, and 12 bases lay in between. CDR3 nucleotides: TGTGCCAGCAGTCAGGTTTTTCTCGGGGAGCTGTTTTTT. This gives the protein CASSQVFLGELFF.

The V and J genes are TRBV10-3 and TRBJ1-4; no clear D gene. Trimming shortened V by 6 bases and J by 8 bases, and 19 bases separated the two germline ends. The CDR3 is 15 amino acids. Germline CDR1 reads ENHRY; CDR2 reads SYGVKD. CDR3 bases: TGTGCCATCAGCAACCGGGAAGGTCTAGGCGAAAAACTGTTTTTT. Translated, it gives CAISNREGLGEKLFF.

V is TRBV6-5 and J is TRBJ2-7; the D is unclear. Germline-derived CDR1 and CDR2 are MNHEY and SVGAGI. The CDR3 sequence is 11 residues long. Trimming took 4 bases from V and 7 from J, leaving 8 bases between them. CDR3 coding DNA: TGTGCCAGCAGTTCCCCAGGAGAGCAGTACTTC. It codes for CASSSPGEQYF.

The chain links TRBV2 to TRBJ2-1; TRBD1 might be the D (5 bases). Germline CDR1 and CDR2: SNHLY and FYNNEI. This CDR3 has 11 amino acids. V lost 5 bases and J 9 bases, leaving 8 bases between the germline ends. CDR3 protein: CASSWGAEQFF. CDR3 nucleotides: TGTGCCAGCAGTTGGGGCGCTGAGCAGTTCTTC.

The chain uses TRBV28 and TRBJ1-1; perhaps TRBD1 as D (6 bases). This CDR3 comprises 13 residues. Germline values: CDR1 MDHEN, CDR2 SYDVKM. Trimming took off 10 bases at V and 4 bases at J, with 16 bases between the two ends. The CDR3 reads CATQGTGSTEAFF. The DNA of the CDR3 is TGTGCCACCCAAGGAACAGGGAGCACTGAAGCTTTCTTT.